This TCR beta chain was captured in a study of T cells in women clearing cervical HPV infection. Across the whole study: Controls were women whose single incident HPV16 infection cleared within 12 months without precancer or cancer.

Worth noting for this clone: Its antigen is not known. The CDR3 extends 3 residues past the end of the read, so its final part is completed from the germline J gene.

Study-level points and caveats: Cases carried less TRBV6-7 than controls: approximately 0.1% versus 0.16%.

The data were produced by immunoSEQ multiplex PCR, yet TCRdb's version contains in-frame clones alone and is incomplete. The sample includes under 20,000 clones. Germline lookup yields CDR1 SGHNT and CDR2 YYREEE (reference sequence). Trimming took off 4 bases at V and 6 bases at J, with 16 bases between the two ends. The CDR3 has 14 amino acids. The receptor was isolated from a woman between 18 and 70 years old with a cervical HPV16 infection that either progressed to CIN3+ or cleared (not recorded which). The chain recombines TRBV5-4 with TRBJ1-1; weak D call: TRBD1 (6 bases). The sample was blood buffy coat. CDR3 region: CASSPARGVAEAFF. CDR3 DNA (partial): TGTGCCAGCAGCCCGGCCAGGGGCGTGGCTGAA.